This T cell receptor beta chain was captured in a study of blood T cell repertoires in COVID-19. Study overall: The cDNA or gDNA used as material had been derived from T cells, B-cell-depleted T cells, or PBMCs.

Across 24 US areas, participants ranged in age from about 18 to 90 years. A PCR-confirmed or clinician-diagnosed COVID-19 case had contacted exposed participants within 2 weeks of entry. Only one count was recorded for this clone. The authors' processing: By means of reference gene primer amplification, nucleated cell counts were estimated. Clones were read by immunoSEQ multiplex PCR, and TCRdb kept only the in-frame ones, dropping some. The D gene and trimming were derived from the DNA, and the V and J assignments and clone size from that table. The repertoire holds fewer than 350,000 clones, with around 85% as singletons. The CDR3 contains 13 residues. Per germline, CDR1 SNHLY and CDR2 FYNNEI. With 2 bases removed from V and 1 base from J, the gap between germline ends came to 5 bases.

This TCR was recovered from a woman in her twenties or thirties who had been exposed to COVID-19. J is TRBJ1-1 and V is TRBV2; D is ambiguous. The source material was PBMCs or T cells enriched from blood (not recorded which). CDR3 nucleotide sequence: TGTGCCAGCAGTGAATCCCGGAACACTGAAGCTTTCTTT. The encoded protein is CASSESRNTEAFF.